This TCR beta chain was profiled in a study of cytomegalovirus exposure and HLA in healthy donors. Overall study results and limits: A later analysis showed TCR association rates differing by HLA locus, peaking at DRB1 and lowest at HLA-C. TRBV6-2, TRBV6-3 and other indistinguishable V segments were excluded. With further analysis later on, most CMV-associated TCR beta chains appeared HLA-restricted. Earlier results showed most TCR beta V segments being productive about 87% or about 30% of the time.

As concerns this clone: Its cognate antigen is unknown.

Germline values: CDR1 SGHRS, CDR2 YFSETQ. The length of the CDR3 is 15 residues. V was trimmed by 7 bases and J by 13 bases, leaving 24 bases between them. PCR amplification relied on 60 Vbeta primers (plus 13 Jbeta primers). The method was immunoSEQ multiplex PCR; TCRdb's version includes in-frame clones alone and lacks a portion of them. The sample carries approximately 100,000 clones, 75% recorded once. The chain links TRBV5-1 to TRBJ1-6, with D hard to call. Sequencing was carried out using PBMCs. The TCR originated in a male donor in good health and CMV-seropositive. CDR3 coding DNA: TGCGCCAGCGCAATGCCCGAGGGTCCGGGGTCTCCCCTCCACTTT. Protein product: CASAMPEGPGSPLHF. Variable domain in full (rest from reference TRBV5-1 and TRBJ1-6): KAGVTQTPRYLIKTRGQQVTLSCSPISGHRSVSWYQQTPGQGLQFLFEYFSETQRNKGNFPGRFSGRQFSNSRSEMNVSTLELGDSALYLCASAMPEGPGSPLHFGNGTRLTVT.